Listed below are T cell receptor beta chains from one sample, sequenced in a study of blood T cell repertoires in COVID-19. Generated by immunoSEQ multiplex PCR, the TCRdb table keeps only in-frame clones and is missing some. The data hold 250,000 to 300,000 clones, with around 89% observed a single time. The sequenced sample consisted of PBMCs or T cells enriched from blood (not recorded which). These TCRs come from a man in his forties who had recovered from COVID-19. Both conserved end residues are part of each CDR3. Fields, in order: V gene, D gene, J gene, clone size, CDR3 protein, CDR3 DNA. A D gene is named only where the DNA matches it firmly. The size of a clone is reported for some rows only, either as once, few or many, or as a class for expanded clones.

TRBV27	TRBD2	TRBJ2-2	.	CASSLRGAGVSGELFF	TGTGCCAGCAGTTTAAGGGGAGCGGGAGTCTCCGGGGAGCTGTTTTTT
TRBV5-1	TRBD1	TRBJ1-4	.	CASSQQGAGTNEKLFF	TGCGCCAGCAGCCAACAGGGGGCGGGAACTAATGAAAAACTGTTTTTT
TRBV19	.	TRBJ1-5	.	CASSPSTYQPQHF	TGTGCCAGTAGTCCCTCGACTTATCAGCCCCAGCATTTT
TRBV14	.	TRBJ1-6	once	CASSQVWGRLNNSPLHF	TGTGCCAGCAGCCAAGTCTGGGGGCGCTTAAATAATTCACCCCTCCACTTT
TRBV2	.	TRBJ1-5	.	CASSEGQGNQPQHF	TGTGCCAGCAGTGAAGGACAGGGCAATCAGCCCCAGCATTTT
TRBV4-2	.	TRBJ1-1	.	CASSHLTGNTEAFF	TGTGCTAGCAGCCACCTGACAGGGAACACTGAAGCTTTCTTT
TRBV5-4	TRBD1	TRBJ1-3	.	CASSPTTGKGNTIYF	TGTGCCAGCAGCCCCACGACAGGGAAGGGAAACACCATATATTTT
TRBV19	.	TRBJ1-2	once	CASSSTVSGYTF	TGTGCCAGTAGTTCGACAGTGTCCGGCTACACCTTC
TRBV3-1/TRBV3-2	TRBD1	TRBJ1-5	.	CASSQEARDRGNSNQPQHF	TGTGCCAGCAGCCAAGAGGCGAGGGACAGGGGAAATAGCAATCAGCCCCAGCATTTT
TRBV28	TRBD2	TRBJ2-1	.	CASTSLFSGDYNEQFF	TGTGCCAGCACTTCCCTTTTTAGCGGGGACTACAATGAGCAGTTCTTC
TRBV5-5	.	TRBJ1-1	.	CASSLAGGRGSGTEAFF	TGTGCCAGCAGCTTGGCCGGTGGCAGGGGCAGTGGGACTGAAGCTTTCTTT
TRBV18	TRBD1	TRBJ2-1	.	CASSPRWTGGRNEQFF	TGTGCCAGCTCACCACGATGGACAGGGGGCCGCAATGAGCAGTTCTTC
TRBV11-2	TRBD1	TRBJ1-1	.	CASSGTGISEAFF	TGTGCCAGCAGTGGGACAGGGATTTCTGAAGCTTTCTTT
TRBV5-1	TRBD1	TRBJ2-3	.	CASSLGGQATDTQYF	TGCGCCAGCAGCTTGGGGGGACAGGCTACAGATACGCAGTATTTT
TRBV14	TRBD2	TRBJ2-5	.	CASISIAGAWFGTQYF	TGTGCCAGCATCTCGATAGCGGGGGCCTGGTTTGGGACCCAGTACTTC
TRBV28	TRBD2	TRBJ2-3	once	CASRKLANTQYF	TGTGCCAGCAGAAAACTAGCGAATACGCAGTATTTT
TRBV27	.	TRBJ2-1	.	CASTQANEQFF	TGTGCCAGCACCCAGGCCAATGAGCAGTTCTTC
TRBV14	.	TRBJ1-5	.	CASREEETGNQPQHF	TGTGCCAGCAGAGAGGAGGAGACGGGCAATCAGCCCCAGCATTTT
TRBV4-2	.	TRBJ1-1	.	CASSQEGGGNTEAFF	TGTGCCAGCAGCCAAGAGGGGGGAGGAAACACTGAAGCTTTCTTT
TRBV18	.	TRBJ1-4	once	CASSPATSATNEKLFF	TGTGCCAGCTCACCAGCCACAAGTGCAACTAATGAAAAACTGTTTTTT
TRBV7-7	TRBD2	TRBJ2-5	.	CASSPGAAGGQETQYF	TGTGCTAGCAGCCCCGGGGCAGCGGGGGGACAAGAGACCCAGTACTTC
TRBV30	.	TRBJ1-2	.	CAWSVLGYTF	TGTGCCTGGAGTGTACTTGGCTACACCTTC
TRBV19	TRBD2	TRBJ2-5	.	CASSTRAGEETQYF	TGTGCCAGTAGTACGAGGGCGGGGGAAGAGACCCAGTACTTC
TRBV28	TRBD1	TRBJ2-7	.	CASSLMDHRGDEQYF	TGTGCCAGCAGTTTAATGGATCACAGGGGGGACGAGCAGTACTTC
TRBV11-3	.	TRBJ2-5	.	CASSLVPDQETQYF	TGTGCCAGCAGCTTAGTTCCAGACCAAGAGACCCAGTACTTC
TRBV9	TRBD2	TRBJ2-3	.	CASSVEDGGRARTDTQYF	TGTGCCAGCAGCGTAGAGGACGGCGGGAGGGCCAGGACAGATACGCAGTATTTT
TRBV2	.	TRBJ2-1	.	CASSEIAPEQFF	TGTGCCAGCAGTGAAATAGCCCCTGAGCAGTTCTTC
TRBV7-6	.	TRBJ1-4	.	CASSLRVEAEKLFF	TGTGCCAGCAGCCTTCGGGTGGAGGCAGAAAAACTGTTTTTT
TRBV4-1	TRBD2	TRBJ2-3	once	CASSPTLAGATDTQYF	TGCGCCAGCAGCCCAACACTAGCGGGGGCTACAGATACGCAGTATTTT
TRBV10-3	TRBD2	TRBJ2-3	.	CAISVWRGDADTQYF	TGTGCCATCAGTGTTTGGCGGGGGGATGCGGATACGCAGTATTTT
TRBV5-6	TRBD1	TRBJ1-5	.	CASSFFDRGSQPQHF	TGTGCCAGCAGCTTTTTCGACAGGGGCTCGCAGCCCCAGCATTTT
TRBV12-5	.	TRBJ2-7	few	CASGFYHRRQASSYEQYF	TGTGCTAGTGGTTTCTATCACCGGAGACAGGCTAGCTCCTACGAGCAGTACTTC
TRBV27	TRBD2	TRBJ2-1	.	CASSPGLPYNEQFF	TGTGCCAGCAGTCCGGGACTACCCTACAATGAGCAGTTCTTC
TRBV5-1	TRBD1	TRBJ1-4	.	CASSPGQGIGLFF	TGCGCCAGCAGCCCCGGACAGGGCATAGGGCTGTTTTTT
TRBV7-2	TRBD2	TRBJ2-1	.	CASSPTTSGRFEQFF	TGTGCCAGCAGCCCGACGACTAGCGGGAGATTTGAGCAGTTCTTC
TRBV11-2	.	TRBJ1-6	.	CASRRGSGEDSPLHF	TGTGCCAGCAGGCGCGGTTCAGGGGAAGATTCACCCCTCCACTTT
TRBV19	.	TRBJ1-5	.	CASSIGQGYQPQHF	TGTGCCAGTAGTATCGGTCAGGGTTATCAGCCCCAGCATTTT
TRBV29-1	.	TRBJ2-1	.	CSVALPMRGEQFF	TGCAGCGTTGCCCTTCCGATGAGGGGGGAGCAGTTCTTC
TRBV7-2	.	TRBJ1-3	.	CASSRWTGKGNTIYF	TGTGCCAGCAGCAGGTGGACGGGAAAAGGAAACACCATATATTTT
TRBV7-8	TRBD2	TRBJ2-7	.	CASSREGLAGVGSYEQYF	TGTGCCAGCAGCCGTGAGGGACTAGCGGGAGTGGGCTCCTACGAGCAGTACTTC
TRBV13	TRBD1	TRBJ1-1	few	CASSFTRDRANTEAFF	TGTGCCAGCAGCTTTACCCGGGACAGGGCGAACACTGAAGCTTTCTTT
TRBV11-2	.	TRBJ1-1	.	CASSLVTGIETEAFF	TGTGCCAGCAGCTTAGTTACAGGGATAGAAACTGAAGCTTTCTTT
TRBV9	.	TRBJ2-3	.	CASSAGGTDTQYF	TGTGCCAGCAGCGCGGGGGGCACAGATACGCAGTATTTT
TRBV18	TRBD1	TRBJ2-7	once	CASSPGQGPHYEQYF	TGTGCCAGCTCACCAGGACAGGGGCCACACTACGAGCAGTACTTC
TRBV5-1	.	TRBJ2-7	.	CASSLALGAQYEQYF	TGCGCCAGCAGCTTGGCCTTGGGGGCTCAATACGAGCAGTACTTC
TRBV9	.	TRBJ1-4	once	CASSSTGRGEKLFF	TGTGCCAGCAGCTCGACGGGCCGGGGTGAAAAACTGTTTTTT
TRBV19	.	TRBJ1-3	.	CASSIERNTIYF	TGTGCCAGTAGTATTGAGAGAAACACCATATATTTT
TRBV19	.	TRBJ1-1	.	CASSSRNPLSAEAFF	TGTGCCAGTAGTTCCCGAAACCCCCTGAGTGCGGAAGCTTTCTTT
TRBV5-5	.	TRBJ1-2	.	CASSLDAGSNYGYTF	TGTGCCAGCAGCTTGGACGCAGGCTCTAACTATGGCTACACCTTC
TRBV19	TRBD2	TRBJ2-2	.	CASSFRTSKRGELFF	TGTGCCAGTAGTTTCCGGACTAGCAAAAGAGGGGAGCTGTTTTTT
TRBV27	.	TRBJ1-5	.	CASSIGGRQPQHF	TGTGCCAGCAGCATAGGGGGTCGTCAGCCCCAGCATTTT
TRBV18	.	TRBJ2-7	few	CASSPLEQGYEQYF	TGTGCCAGCTCACCCCTCGAACAGGGCTACGAGCAGTACTTC
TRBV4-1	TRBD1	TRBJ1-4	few	CASSQGTGTGNEKLFF	TGCGCCAGCAGCCAAGGAACAGGGACAGGAAATGAAAAACTGTTTTTT
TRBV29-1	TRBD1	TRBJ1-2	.	CSVEDPAYRGFYTF	TGCAGCGTTGAAGATCCGGCATACAGGGGCTTCTACACCTTC
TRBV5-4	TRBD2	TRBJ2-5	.	CASSSGLAETETQYF	TGTGCCAGCAGCTCGGGACTAGCGGAGACGGAGACCCAGTACTTC